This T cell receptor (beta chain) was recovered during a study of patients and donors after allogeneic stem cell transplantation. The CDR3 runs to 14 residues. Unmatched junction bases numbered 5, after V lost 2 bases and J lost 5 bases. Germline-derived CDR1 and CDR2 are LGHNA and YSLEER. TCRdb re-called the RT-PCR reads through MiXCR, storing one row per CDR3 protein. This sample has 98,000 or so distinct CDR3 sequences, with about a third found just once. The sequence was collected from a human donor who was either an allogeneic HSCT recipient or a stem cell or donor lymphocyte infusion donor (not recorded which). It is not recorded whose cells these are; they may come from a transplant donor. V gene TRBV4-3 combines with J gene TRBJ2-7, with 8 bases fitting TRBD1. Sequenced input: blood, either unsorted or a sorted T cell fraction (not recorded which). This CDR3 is CASSQYETGDEQYF. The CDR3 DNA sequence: TGCGCCAGCAGCCAATACGAGACAGGGGACGAGCAGTACTTC.